A single sample is the source of the 6 T cell receptor beta chains below, sequenced in a study of T cells in Graves' hyperthyroidism and ophthalmopathy. Researchers took RNA transcripts and amplified the TCR beta CDR3 regions from them. The HTBI primer set served for first-round RT-PCR of the TCR CDR3. TCRdb re-derived calls from the multiplex PCR reads in MiXCR, one entry per CDR3 protein. The repertoire holds roughly 24,000 distinct CDR3 sequences, with approximately 45% as singletons. Sequencing used blood. These receptors were taken from a woman aged 25 to 39 with Graves' hyperthyroidism.

The chain recombines TRBV7-2 with TRBJ2-3; D is unclear. This CDR3 region has 14 residues. Germline loops: CDR1 SGHTA, CDR2 FQGNSA. V was clipped by 5 bases and J by 2 bases, with 11 bases between them. CDR3 protein: CASSIQSTTDTQYF. CDR3 sequence (DNA): TGTGCCAGCAGCATACAATCTACCACAGATACGCAGTATTTT.

A remark on this clonotype: This may be a read error: a much more frequent sequence differs by one nucleotide. J is TRBJ2-3 and V is TRBV28; D might be TRBD1 or TRBD2, each matching 5 bases. CDR1 and CDR2 from the germline V gene are MDHEN and SYDVKM. This CDR3 is built from 16 residues. CDR3: CASTPRGTESIDTQYF. The CDR3 DNA is TGTGCCAGCACTCCTCGAGGGACGGAGAGCATAGATACGCAGTATTTT. Full variable domain (remainder filled in from reference TRBV28 and TRBJ2-3): DVKVTQSSRYLVKRTGEKVFLECVQDMDHENMFWYRQDPGLGLRLIYFSYDVKMKEKGDIPEGYSVSREKKERFSLILESASTNQTSMYLCASTPRGTESIDTQYFGPGTRLTVL.

This clonotype was observed at least ten times. The rearrangement links TRBV5-1 to TRBJ1-4; D unresolved. The CDR3 spans 14 residues. Per germline, CDR1 SGHRS and CDR2 YFSETQ. The germline V and J ends were trimmed by 2 bases and 7 bases, with 12 bases remaining between them. CDR3 bases: TGCGCCAGCAGCTTTGGGGAAAGTGGTGAAAAACTGTTTTTT. Its protein is CASSFGESGEKLFF.

The rearrangement uses TRBV7-3 and TRBJ2-3, with D perhaps matching TRBD2 (6 bases). Germline V gene sequence: CDR1 SGHTA, CDR2 FQGTGA. The CDR3 is 15 residues long. Trimming stripped 6 bases from V and 2 bases from J, with 15 bases between. The CDR3 is CASSLEGGNTDTQYF. The CDR3 DNA follows: TGTGCCAGCAGTCTCGAGGGAGGAAACACAGATACGCAGTATTTT.

The chain links TRBV7-3 to TRBJ2-1, with a possible D match to TRBD2 (6 bases). The V end was cut by 7 bases, the J end by 4 bases, with 11 bases between. Germline lookup yields CDR1 SGHTA and CDR2 FQGTGA. This CDR3 comprises 13 residues. The chain's CDR3 is CASTVGGYNEQFF. For the CDR3, the DNA is TGTGCCAGCACAGTCGGGGGATACAATGAGCAGTTCTTC.

This clonotype was seen ten or more times. V is TRBV19 and J is TRBJ2-1; 9 bases are shared with TRBD1. CDR1 and CDR2 from the germline V gene are LNHDA and SQIVND (reference sequence). The J segment lost 3 bases and the V segment lost 3 bases, leaving 3 bases of the junction unmatched. This CDR3 spans 15 amino acids. The CDR3, as DNA: TGTGCCAGTAGTATCCCGGGACAGGGCTACAATGAGCAGTTCTTC. Translating gives CASSIPGQGYNEQFF.